These 10 T cell receptor beta chains were all obtained from the same sample, sequenced in a study of blood T cell repertoires in COVID-19. Here immunoSEQ multiplex PCR was the method, and the copy in TCRdb shows in-frame clones only, minus some. The sample records approximately 200,000 clones, 80% to 85% being singletons. Sequencing used PBMCs or T cells enriched from blood (not recorded which). These receptors originate from a man aged 35 to 55 who had recovered from COVID-19.

The count of this clone is one. This sequence joins TRBV2 and TRBJ1-3; D is unresolved. Germline V gene lookup returns CDR1 SNHLY and CDR2 FYNNEI. The CDR3 loop spans 15 amino acids. V lost 5 bases, J lost 0 bases, and 11 bases lay in between. CDR3 sequence (DNA): TGTGCCAGCAGTCTTGCGCAAAACTCTGGAAACACCATATATTTT. It codes for CASSLAQNSGNTIYF. Full variable domain (outside the CDR3, taken from reference TRBV2 and TRBJ1-3): EPEVTQTPSHQVTQMGQEVILRCVPISNHLYFYWYRQILGQKVEFLVSFYNNEISEKSEIFDDQFSVERPDGSNFTLKIRSTKLEDSAMYFCASSLAQNSGNTIYFGEGSWLTVV.

This clone showed up just a few times. This chain joins TRBV15 and TRBJ1-2; maybe TRBD1 (5 bases). Deletions cut 0 bases from V and 4 bases from J, with 9 bases between. The V gene's germline CDR1 is LNHNV and CDR2 YYDKDF (reference sequence). The CDR3 has 14 amino acids. CDR3 region: CATSREGQGYGYTF. The CDR3 DNA follows: TGTGCCACCAGCAGAGAGGGGCAGGGCTATGGCTACACCTTC.

This clone was seen only once. This rearrangement joins TRBV3-1 (or the pseudogene TRBV3-2) to TRBJ2-1, with 11 positions matching TRBD2. From germline, CDR1 is LGHDT and CDR2 YNNKEL (reference sequence). The CDR3 extends over 15 amino acids. V lost 4 bases and J lost 7; bases outside the gene matches: 6. The CDR3 DNA follows: TGTGCCAGCAGCCCCACTAGCGGGGGATCAAATGAGCAGTTCTTC. Protein: CASSPTSGGSNEQFF.

The genes are TRBV10-2 and TRBJ1-5, with a possible D match to TRBD1 (6 bases). Germline V lookup: CDR1 WSHSY, CDR2 SAAADI. V was trimmed by 2 bases and J by 4 bases, leaving 12 bases between them. The CDR3 is made up of 15 amino acids. The CDR3 here is CASSETGTMNQPQHF. The CDR3 DNA is TGCGCCAGCAGTGAGACAGGGACCATGAATCAGCCCCAGCATTTT.

The CDR3 protein is CASIVRGGNSPLHF. The DNA for the CDR3 is TGTGCCAGCATCGTCAGGGGCGGGAATTCACCCCTCCACTTT. The rearrangement links TRBV11-3 to TRBJ1-6; tentative D call: TRBD1 (6 bases). The CDR3 is 14 residues long. The germline gives CDR1 SGHNT, CDR2 YENEEA. V shed 7 bases and J shed 7 bases, with 14 bases lying between them.

Written as DNA, the CDR3 is TGTGCCAGCTCACCACCCGGAGGGGTGGGTGGCTACACCTTC. Amino acid sequence: CASSPPGGVGGYTF. This chain connects TRBV18 to TRBJ1-2, with D maybe TRBD1 (5 bases). CDR3 length: 14 residues. CDR1 KGHSH and CDR2 LQKENI come from the germline V gene. The V and J ends lost 0 bases and 7 bases respectively, with 12 bases between them.

The V gene is TRBV29-1, the J gene TRBJ1-5, with D hard to call. With 3 bases removed from V and 8 bases from J, the gap between germline ends came to 8 bases. Germline V gene sequence: CDR1 SQVTM, CDR2 ANQGSEA. This CDR3 is 11 amino acids long. Here the CDR3 DNA reads TGCAGCGTTGAGGGCCCGGAGCCCCAGCATTTT. Its protein is CSVEGPEPQHF. The whole variable domain, filled in from reference TRBV29-1 and TRBJ1-5, reads SAVISQKPSRDICQRGTSLTIQCQVDSQVTMMFWYRQQPGQSLTLIATANQGSEATYESGFVIDKFPISRPNLTFSTLTVSNMSPEDSSIYLCSVEGPEPQHFGDGTRLSIL.

The chain is built from TRBV4-3 and TRBJ2-2; 8 bases are shared with TRBD2. CDR1 is LGHNA and CDR2 is YSLEER in the germline V gene. Trimming cost V 5 bases and J 1 base; bases outside gene matches: 3. This CDR3 contains 15 residues. CDR3 DNA sequence: TGCGCCAGCAGCAGACTAGCGAGGAACACCGGGGAGCTGTTTTTT. Its translation: CASSRLARNTGELFF.

The chain employs TRBV6-5 and TRBJ2-5; weak D call: TRBD1 (5 bases). Trimming pared 0 bases from V and 2 bases from J, leaving 13 bases between. The length of the CDR3 is 16 residues. Germline CDR1 is MNHEY and CDR2 is SVGAGI. This CDR3 reads CASSYSIRAMQETQYF. The DNA for the CDR3 is TGTGCCAGCAGTTACTCGATCAGGGCTATGCAAGAGACCCAGTACTTC.

The chain uses TRBV6-5 and TRBJ1-2; 8 nucleotides align to TRBD1. There are 15 residues in the CDR3. CDR1 and CDR2 (germline): MNHEY, SVGAGI. V lost 6 bases and J lost 3; bases outside the gene matches: 9. This chain's CDR3 is CASRPAGTGDYGYTF. Here the CDR3 DNA reads TGTGCCAGCAGACCCGCCGGGACAGGCGACTATGGCTACACCTTC.